The 24 T cell receptor beta chains below all came from one sample that was sequenced in a study of control samples from healthy donors and cancer patients. The protocol was immunoSEQ multiplex PCR, while the TCRdb copy is restricted to in-frame clones and leaves out a portion. The sample yields around 120,000 clones, approximately 92% seen once. The sample taken for sequencing was PBMCs. The receptors originated from a woman in her fifties or sixties with colorectal cancer.

The rearrangement uses TRBV5-4 and TRBJ1-1; D is perhaps TRBD1 (6 bases). V lost 5 bases and J lost 2, with 19 bases in between. The germline CDR1 and CDR2 sequences are SGHNT and YYREEE (reference sequence). The CDR3 length is 16 residues. Here the CDR3 reads CASSRDTADLNTEAFF. The CDR3 DNA is TGTGCCAGCAGTCGGGACACAGCCGATCTAAACACTGAAGCTTTCTTT. Complete variable domain (other parts from reference TRBV5-4 and TRBJ1-1): ETGVTQSPTHLIKTRGQQVTLRCSSQSGHNTVSWYQQALGQGPQFIFQYYREEENGRGNFPPRFSGLQFPNYSSELNVNALELDDSALYLCASSRDTADLNTEAFFGQGTRLTVV.

The CDR3 DNA reads as TGTGCCAGCATTACACCAGGGGAAAGGGCCGGGGAGCTGTTTTTT. Translating it yields CASITPGERAGELFF. This rearrangement joins TRBV6-5 to TRBJ2-2; tentative D call: TRBD1 (6 bases). This CDR3 is built from 15 residues. Germline V gene sequence: CDR1 MNHEY, CDR2 SVGAGI. The germline V and J ends were trimmed by 7 bases and 6 bases, with 18 bases remaining between them.

The chain uses TRBV2 and TRBJ1-4, with a weak D call TRBD1 (5 bases). Between the trimmed V and J ends, which lost 3 bases and 4 bases, there was a span of 12 bases. The CDR3 spans 15 residues. The germline CDR1 and CDR2 sequences are SNHLY and FYNNEI. As DNA, the CDR3 is TGTGCCAGCAGTGAGTGGCGGGGGATTAATGAAAAACTGTTTTTT. The encoded protein is CASSEWRGINEKLFF.

The rearrangement uses TRBV7-6 and TRBJ1-3; D unclear. This CDR3 region has 15 residues. Germline CDR1 SGHVS, CDR2 FNYEAQ. The V gene lost 1 base and the J gene lost 0 bases, with 7 bases spanning the gap. CDR3 in amino acids: CASSLDVYSGNTIYF. The CDR3 nucleotides are TGTGCCAGCAGCTTAGATGTGTACTCTGGAAACACCATATATTTT.

The J gene is TRBJ1-2, the V gene TRBV5-1; D gene uncertain. The CDR3 has 16 residues. CDR1 SGHRS and CDR2 YFSETQ come from the germline V gene. With 0 bases removed from V and 2 bases from J, the gap between germline ends came to 14 bases. The CDR3 reads CASSLGPNEGNYGYTF. The CDR3, as DNA: TGCGCCAGCAGCTTGGGGCCAAATGAAGGGAACTATGGCTACACCTTC.

This chain links TRBV30 with TRBJ2-5; 7 nucleotides agree with TRBD1. Germline V gene data show CDR1 as GTSNPN and CDR2 as SVGIG (reference sequence). CDR3 length: 14 amino acids. V lost 2 bases and J lost 2; bases outside the gene matches: 5. The CDR3 is CAWSTGTAQETQYF. In nucleotides, the CDR3 is TGTGCCTGGAGTACCGGGACAGCTCAAGAGACCCAGTACTTC.

The gene calls are TRBV19 and TRBJ2-3; 10 bases map to TRBD2. The CDR3 totals 16 residues. J lost 4 bases, V lost 4 bases, and 8 bases had no gene match. Looked up from germline, CDR1 is LNHDA and CDR2 is SQIVND (reference sequence). The CDR3 sequence is CASSTQAGGLADTQYF. The CDR3 region has the DNA TGTGCCAGTAGTACCCAAGCGGGAGGGCTGGCAGATACGCAGTATTTT.

The V call is TRBV10-3, the J call TRBJ2-2; 9 nucleotides align to TRBD1. Germline CDR1 reads ENHRY; CDR2 reads SYGVKD. The CDR3 runs to 14 residues. The ends lost 10 bases at V and 5 bases at J; junction bases unmatched: 8. As DNA, the CDR3 is TGTGCCACCCGGACAGGGGAAAGGACCGGGGAGCTGTTTTTT. Translation: CATRTGERTGELFF.

The J gene is TRBJ1-2, the V gene TRBV7-9, with D possibly matching TRBD1 (6 bases). CDR3 length: 14 amino acids. Trimming left V 0 bases short and J 4 bases short, with 9 bases between. Germline V gene sequence: CDR1 SEHNR, CDR2 FQNEAQ (reference sequence). The CDR3 spells CASSLAGTIYGYTF. Written as DNA, the CDR3 is TGTGCCAGCAGCTTAGCCGGGACAATCTATGGCTACACCTTC.

The chain recombines TRBV27 with TRBJ2-1, with 7 bases identical to TRBD1. The ends lost 9 bases at V and 6 bases at J; junction bases unmatched: 5. The CDR3 is 12 amino acids. Germline V gene lookup returns CDR1 MNHEY and CDR2 SMNVEV (reference sequence). The CDR3 sequence is CASTGTANEQFF. CDR3 sequence (DNA): TGTGCCAGTACCGGGACAGCCAATGAGCAGTTCTTC.

The chain recombines TRBV7-9 with TRBJ2-7; D is tentatively TRBD1 or TRBD2 (5 bases each). Trimming pared 5 bases from V and 2 bases from J, leaving 19 bases between. The CDR3 consists of 16 residues. Germline V CDR1 and CDR2: SEHNR, FQNEAQ (reference sequence). The CDR3 DNA sequence: TGTGCCAGCAGCCCCCCTCCGGGACGGCAACCCTACGAGCAGTACTTC. This codes for CASSPPPGRQPYEQYF.

The V and J genes are TRBV5-6 and TRBJ2-1; D call uncertain. Germline V lookup: CDR1 SGHDT, CDR2 YYEEEE. The CDR3 has 15 residues. Trimming took 4 bases from V and 1 from J, leaving 12 bases between them. The CDR3 DNA reads TGTGCCAGCAGCATAGACCCCTTATCCTACAATGAGCAGTTCTTC. This encodes CASSIDPLSYNEQFF. Drawing the rest from reference TRBV5-6 and TRBJ2-1, the complete variable domain is DAGVTQSPTHLIKTRGQQVTLRCSPKSGHDTVSWYQQALGQGPQFIFQYYEEEERQRGNFPDRFSGHQFPNYSSELNVNALLLGDSALYLCASSIDPLSYNEQFFGPGTRLTVL.

The chain employs TRBV19 and TRBJ1-3; D gene uncertain. V lost 5 bases, J lost 0 bases, and 11 bases lay in between. Per the germline V gene, CDR1 is LNHDA and CDR2 is SQIVND (reference sequence). This CDR3 contains 15 residues. DNA for the CDR3: TGTGCCAGTAGTGCCCAGGCTGCCTCTGGAAACACCATATATTTT. Protein: CASSAQAASGNTIYF.

The chain is built from TRBV5-1 and TRBJ2-1; TRBD2 matches 13 bases. The V and J ends lost 4 bases and 4 bases, in that order; junction bases with no gene match: 2. CDR1 is SGHRS, CDR2 YFSETQ, per germline. The CDR3 has 15 residues. CDR3 in amino acids: CASSQLAGGYNEQFF. The CDR3, as DNA: TGCGCCAGCAGCCAACTAGCGGGAGGGTACAATGAGCAGTTCTTC.

The rearrangement uses TRBV5-1 and TRBJ2-7, with TRBD2 matching 10 bases. V trimming: 2 bases; J trimming: 3 bases; junction bases outside the gene matches: 5. Germline loops: CDR1 SGHRS, CDR2 YFSETQ. The CDR3 is made up of 15 amino acids. The CDR3 coding sequence is TGCGCCAGCAGCTTTCTAGCGGGGGCCATCTACGAGCAGTACTTC. Protein: CASSFLAGAIYEQYF.

J is TRBJ2-3 and V is TRBV2, with TRBD2 matching over 8 bases. Germline CDR1 SNHLY, CDR2 FYNNEI. CDR3 length: 16 amino acids. J gave up 1 base and V 4 bases, and 7 bases lay outside the gene matches. The CDR3 DNA reads TGTGCCAGCAGTGTACGGGGGGGGAAGCGCACAGATACGCAGTATTTT. Protein: CASSVRGGKRTDTQYF.

This chain connects TRBV21-1 to TRBJ1-4. TRBV21-1 is a recognized pseudogene. This CDR3 is 17 amino acids long. The CDR3 region is CASSKVKDAPRAEKLFF. CDR3 DNA: TGTGCCAGCAGCAAAGTCAAGGACGCCCCCCGAGCGGAAAAACTGTTTTTT.

V gene TRBV2 combines with J gene TRBJ2-6; tentative D call: TRBD2 (6 bases). Germline CDR1 and CDR2: SNHLY and FYNNEI. V was clipped by 7 bases and J by 0 bases, with 7 bases between them. The CDR3 spans 14 residues. CDR3 residues: CASTGGSGANVLTF. The CDR3 nucleotides are TGTGCCAGCACCGGGGGCTCTGGGGCCAACGTCCTGACTTTC.

The rearrangement uses TRBV10-3 and TRBJ1-2; D is possibly TRBD1 (6 bases). Germline V gene data show CDR1 as ENHRY and CDR2 as SYGVKD. This CDR3 contains 16 residues. Trimming left V 3 bases short and J 2 bases short, with 16 bases between. The CDR3 reads CAISDFEKGGNYGYTF. CDR3 nucleotides: TGTGCCATCAGTGATTTCGAAAAGGGGGGGAACTATGGCTACACCTTC.

CDR3 sequence (DNA): TGTGCCAGTAGTATAGGCGGACTAGCGGGGACAGATACGCAGTATTTT. Its translation: CASSIGGLAGTDTQYF. This sequence joins TRBV19 and TRBJ2-3; 12 bases align to TRBD2. From germline, CDR1 is LNHDA and CDR2 SQIVND (reference sequence). J lost 3 bases, V lost 1 base, and 2 bases had no gene match. The CDR3 is made up of 16 amino acids.

The chain couples TRBV5-1 to TRBJ1-2; D possibly corresponds to TRBD1 (6 bases). CDR3 length: 14 amino acids. Trimming took off 4 bases at V and 6 bases at J, with 16 bases between the two ends. CDR1 and CDR2 (germline): SGHRS, YFSETQ. CDR3 nucleotides: TGCGCCAGCAGCATACAAACAGGGTCCCATGGCTACACCTTC. Translation: CASSIQTGSHGYTF.

The chain employs TRBV11-2 and TRBJ2-7; possibly TRBD1 for D (6 bases). V lost 5 bases, J lost 2 bases, and 13 bases lay in between. CDR3 length equals 14 residues. CDR1 is SGHAT and CDR2 is FQNNGV in the germline V gene. CDR3 sequence reads: CASSQGQGTYEQYF. CDR3 bases: TGTGCCAGCAGCCAGGGGCAGGGCACCTACGAGCAGTACTTC.

J is TRBJ1-1 and V is TRBV21-1. TRBV21-1 counts as a pseudogene. The CDR3 is 13 residues long. The CDR3 loop is CASNLPGYTEAFF. Here the CDR3 DNA reads TGTGCCAGCAACCTACCGGGGTACACTGAAGCTTTCTTT.

This sequence joins TRBV5-4 and TRBJ1-2; TRBD1 matches at 9 bases. Germline CDR1 is SGHNT and CDR2 is YYREEE (reference sequence). CDR3 length: 13 amino acids. Trimming cost V 10 bases and J 4 bases; bases outside gene matches: 8. The DNA of the CDR3 is TGTGCCTCCCGAGGGACAGGGCTCTATGGCTACACCTTC. Amino acid sequence: CASRGTGLYGYTF.